The rows below give T cell receptor beta chains drawn from one sample of a study of blood T cell repertoires in COVID-19. The table came from immunoSEQ multiplex PCR; TCRdb's copy has only in-frame clones and leaves some out. The sample has roughly 160,000 clones, 75% to 85% seen once; the top ten hold around 8%. Sequencing was carried out using peripheral blood. All receptors derive from a woman aged 55-69 years with COVID-19, enrolled during active disease. Each CDR3 is given with its conserved first and last residue. Each record gives: CDR3 length, J gene, clone size, V gene, D gene, CDR3 protein, CDR3 DNA. A D gene is named only where the DNA matches it firmly. Where a row states a size, it is once, few, many or the class of an expanded clone; other rows omit it.

>15|TRBJ1-2|-|TRBV9|-
CASSVDGQGNYGYTF
TGTGCCAGCAGCGTGGATGGACAAGGAAACTATGGCTACACCTTC
>15|TRBJ2-3|-|TRBV14|TRBD2
CASSQDLLAGDTQYF
TGTGCCAGCAGCCAAGATTTACTAGCGGGAGATACGCAGTATTTT
>16|TRBJ1-5|-|TRBV5-6|TRBD1
CASSLTTGPSDQPQHF
TGTGCCAGCAGCTTGACGACAGGGCCGTCAGATCAGCCCCAGCATTTT
>16|TRBJ2-7|-|TRBV30|TRBD2
CAWSLRPGRRSYEQYF
TGTGCCTGGAGTCTCCGCCCCGGGAGGAGATCCTACGAGCAGTACTTC
>15|TRBJ2-3|-|TRBV7-2|-
CASSLSVGGTDTQYF
TGTGCCAGCAGCTTATCCGTCGGGGGCACAGATACGCAGTATTTT
>15|TRBJ2-3|-|TRBV7-8|-
CASSLEQIGMDTQYF
TGTGCCAGCAGCTTAGAACAGATAGGTATGGATACGCAGTATTTT
>11|TRBJ2-3|-|TRBV27|-
CASRATDTQYF
TGTGCCAGCAGGGCCACAGATACGCAGTATTTT
>17|TRBJ1-2|-|TRBV7-2|-
CASSVAGWAYSNYGYTF
TGTGCCAGCAGCGTTGCGGGGTGGGCTTATTCTAACTATGGCTACACCTTC
>19|TRBJ2-5|-|TRBV10-3|TRBD1
CAISESNVTSDRALLSQYF
TGTGCCATCAGTGAGTCGAATGTAACTTCGGACAGGGCCTTACTGTCCCAGTACTTC
>12|TRBJ1-3|-|TRBV12-5|-
CARGVGGNTIYF
TGTGCTAGGGGAGTGGGGGGAAACACCATATATTTT
>11|TRBJ2-1|-|TRBV10-3|-
CGSAGDNEQFF
TGTGGAAGTGCGGGCGACAATGAGCAGTTCTTC
>13|TRBJ1-1|-|TRBV12-3/TRBV12-4|-
CASSSQGYTEAFF
TGTGCCAGCAGTTCCCAGGGTTACACTGAAGCTTTCTTT
>15|TRBJ2-1|-|TRBV7-8|-
CASSKNREGFNEQFF
TGTGCCAGCAGCAAAAACAGGGAAGGGTTCAATGAGCAGTTCTTC
>13|TRBJ1-2|-|TRBV10-3|-
CATGGYTLYGYTF
TGTGCCACCGGAGGTTACACTCTCTATGGCTACACCTTC
>16|TRBJ1-5|-|TRBV19|-
CASRTRQEYSNQPQHF
TGTGCCAGTAGGACCCGACAGGAATATAGCAATCAGCCCCAGCATTTT
>15|TRBJ1-1|-|TRBV10-1|-
CASSDGGAKETEAFF
TGCGCCAGCAGCGATGGGGGGGCAAAAGAAACTGAAGCTTTCTTT
>15|TRBJ2-3|-|TRBV19|-
CASSIDRPGTDTQYF
TGTGCCAGTAGTATAGATCGGCCAGGGACAGATACGCAGTATTTT
>14|TRBJ1-5|-|TRBV7-8|-
CASSLVAENQPQHF
TGTGCCAGCAGCTTAGTGGCGGAAAATCAGCCCCAGCATTTT
>15|TRBJ2-3|-|TRBV10-3|TRBD1
CAISSGTGEVDTQYF
TGTGCCATCAGTTCCGGGACAGGGGAGGTAGATACGCAGTATTTT
>15|TRBJ2-1|-|TRBV14|TRBD2
CASRSKRENVNEQFF
TGTGCCAGCAGATCCAAGCGGGAGAATGTAAATGAGCAGTTCTTC
>15|TRBJ2-1|-|TRBV9|TRBD1
CASSVVGQLDNEQFF
TGTGCCAGCAGCGTAGTGGGACAGCTCGACAATGAGCAGTTCTTC
>12|TRBJ1-1|-|TRBV12-3/TRBV12-4|-
CASSFGEAEAFF
TGTGCCAGCAGTTTCGGGGAGGCTGAAGCTTTCTTT
>21|TRBJ1-4|-|TRBV28|TRBD1
CASSLETGDRSFFATNEKLFF
TGTGCCAGCAGTTTAGAGACAGGGGACCGCTCTTTCTTTGCAACTAATGAAAAACTGTTTTTT
>16|TRBJ1-4|once|TRBV2|-
CASSLREELLKEKLFF
TGTGCCAGCAGCCTTAGGGAGGAGCTTTTGAAAGAAAAACTGTTTTTT
>15|TRBJ1-5|-|TRBV18|TRBD1
CASSRSDRTNQPQHF
TGTGCCAGCTCTCGTTCGGACAGGACCAATCAGCCCCAGCATTTT
>14|TRBJ2-1|-|TRBV5-1|TRBD1
CASRTGTGEDEQFF
TGCGCCAGCAGGACCGGGACAGGGGAGGATGAGCAGTTCTTC
>16|TRBJ2-5|-|TRBV6-5|TRBD2
CASSYSELAGGETQYF
TGTGCCAGCAGTTACTCCGAGCTAGCGGGAGGAGAGACCCAGTACTTC
>13|TRBJ1-5|-|TRBV7-2|-
CASSFLPHQPQHF
TGTGCCAGCAGCTTTCTCCCCCATCAGCCCCAGCATTTT
>12|TRBJ1-2|-|TRBV28|TRBD1
CASRSPGQEGTF
TGTGCCAGCCGCTCCCCCGGACAGGAGGGCACCTTC
>14|TRBJ1-1|once|TRBV2|-
CASRPDEVNTEAFF
TGTGCCAGCAGGCCGGATGAGGTGAACACTGAAGCTTTCTTT
>13|TRBJ2-1|-|TRBV27|-
CASSLRLVNEQFF
TGTGCCAGCAGTCTGCGACTAGTAAATGAGCAGTTCTTC
>14|TRBJ2-1|-|TRBV3-1/TRBV3-2|-
CASSQQLGLNEQFF
TGTGCCAGCAGCCAGCAATTGGGGCTGAATGAGCAGTTCTTC
>12|TRBJ1-2|-|TRBV6-5|-
CASSRTGQSYTF
TGTGCCAGCAGCCGAACCGGACAGTCGTACACCTTC
>17|TRBJ2-2|-|TRBV2|TRBD2
CASTSTRLAGGTGELFF
TGTGCCAGCACCTCAACCCGTTTAGCGGGAGGAACCGGGGAGCTGTTTTTT
>14|TRBJ1-3|-|TRBV7-2|TRBD1
CASSPDRVHNTIYF
TGTGCCAGCAGCCCAGACAGGGTGCATAACACCATATATTTT
>12|TRBJ1-6|once|TRBV9|-
CASSVAGSPLHF
TGTGCCAGCAGCGTAGCGGGGTCACCCCTCCACTTT
>17|TRBJ2-3|-|TRBV19|-
CASSILQRRGATDTQYF
TGTGCCAGTAGTATACTTCAGCGACGGGGAGCAACAGATACGCAGTATTTT
>15|TRBJ2-1|-|TRBV27|-
CASSWRTELYNEQFF
TGTGCCAGCAGTTGGAGAACGGAACTCTACAATGAGCAGTTCTTC
>18|TRBJ2-1|-|TRBV4-2|TRBD2
CASSPALLAGLSYNEQFF
TGTGCCAGCAGCCCAGCCCTTTTAGCGGGCCTTTCCTACAATGAGCAGTTCTTC
>17|TRBJ2-1|many|TRBV21-1|-
CASRKQGTEHYYNEQFF
TGTGCCAGCAGGAAACAGGGGACAGAGCATTATTACAATGAGCAGTTCTTC
>15|TRBJ1-1|-|TRBV7-9|-
CASSPANTANSEAFF
TGTGCCAGCAGCCCAGCCAATACAGCCAATTCTGAAGCTTTCTTT